Listed below are T cell receptor beta chains from one sample, sequenced in a study of OX40 agonist ivuxolimab in advanced cancers. TCRdb's table, derived via immunoSEQ multiplex PCR, lists solely in-frame clones and lacks some. Among some 74,000 clones, around 93% were seen once, and the ten largest hold more than 0.85%. Sequencing was performed on CD4+ or CD8+ T cells sorted from blood, taken in a trial of the OX40 agonist ivuxolimab. These receptors all come from an adult with an advanced solid tumor such as melanoma, head and neck, liver or kidney cancer. CDR3s include the opening cysteine and the closing phenylalanine or tryptophan. D genes are given only for firm matches. The size of a clone is reported for some rows only, either as once, few or many, or as a class for expanded clones.

clone_size j_call v_call d_call cdr3_nt cdr3_aa
. TRBJ2-3 TRBV18 TRBD1 TGTGCCAGCGGACAGGGGGGAGATACGCAGTATTTT CASGQGGDTQYF
few TRBJ2-1 TRBV7-9 TRBD2 TGTGCCAGCAGCCCCCACGGGACTAGCGATGAGCAGTTCTTC CASSPHGTSDEQFF
. TRBJ1-5 TRBV2 . TGTGCCTTCGGGATCGACAGCAATCAGCCCCAGCATTTT CAFGIDSNQPQHF
once TRBJ2-3 TRBV19 . TGTGCCAGTAGCCAAGACCCCGCCGGGTTTACAGATACGCAGTATTTT CASSQDPAGFTDTQYF
. TRBJ2-1 TRBV5-4 . TGTGCCAGCAGCCAAGAACGGGGGTCCTCCTACAATGAGCAGTTCTTC CASSQERGSSYNEQFF
. TRBJ2-4 TRBV5-4 TRBD2 TGTGCCAGCAGCTTGGATCCAGCGGGGAGAGCCAAAAACATTCAGTACTTC CASSLDPAGRAKNIQYF
. TRBJ1-2 TRBV5-1 TRBD1 TGCGCCAGCAGCGAAGGACAGGGACCCTATGGCTACACCTTC CASSEGQGPYGYTF
. TRBJ2-5 TRBV7-2 . TGTGCCAGCAGCCAGTACCAAGAGACCCAGTACTTC CASSQYQETQYF
once TRBJ2-1 TRBV9 . TGTGCCAGCAGCGGGGACAATGGGGGAACCTACAATGAGCAGTTCTTC CASSGDNGGTYNEQFF
once TRBJ2-5 TRBV29-1 . TGCAGCGTTGGCCGGGACCTCCAAGAGACCCAGTACTTC CSVGRDLQETQYF